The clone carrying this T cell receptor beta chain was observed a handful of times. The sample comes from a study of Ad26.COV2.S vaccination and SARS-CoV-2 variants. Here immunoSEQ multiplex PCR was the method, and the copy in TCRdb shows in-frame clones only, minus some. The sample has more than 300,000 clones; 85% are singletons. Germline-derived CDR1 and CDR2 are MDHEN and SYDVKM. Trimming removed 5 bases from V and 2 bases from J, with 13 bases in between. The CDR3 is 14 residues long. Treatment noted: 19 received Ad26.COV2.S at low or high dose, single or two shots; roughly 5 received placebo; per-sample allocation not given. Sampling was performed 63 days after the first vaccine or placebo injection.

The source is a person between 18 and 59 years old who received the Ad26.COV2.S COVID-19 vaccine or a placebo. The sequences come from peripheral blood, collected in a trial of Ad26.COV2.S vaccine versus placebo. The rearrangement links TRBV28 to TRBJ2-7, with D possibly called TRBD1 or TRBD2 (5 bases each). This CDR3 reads CASSPGTATYEQYF. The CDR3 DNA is TGTGCCAGCAGTCCCGGGACGGCGACCTACGAGCAGTACTTC.